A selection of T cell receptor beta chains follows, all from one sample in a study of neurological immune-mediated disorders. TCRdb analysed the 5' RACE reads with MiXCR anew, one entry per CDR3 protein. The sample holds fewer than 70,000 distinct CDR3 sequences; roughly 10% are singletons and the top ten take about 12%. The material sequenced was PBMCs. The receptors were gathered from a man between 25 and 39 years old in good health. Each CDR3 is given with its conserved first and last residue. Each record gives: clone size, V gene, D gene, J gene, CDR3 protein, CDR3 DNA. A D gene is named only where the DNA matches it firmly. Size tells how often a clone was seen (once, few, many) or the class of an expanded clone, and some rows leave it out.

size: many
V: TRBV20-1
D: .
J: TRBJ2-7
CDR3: CSASGSFYEQYF
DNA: TGCAGTGCTAGCGGGAGTTTCTACGAGCAGTACTTC

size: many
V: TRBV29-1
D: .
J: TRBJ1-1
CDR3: CSVEGGAGAGFF
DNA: TGCAGCGTTGAAGGAGGAGCAGGGGCGGGTTTCTTT

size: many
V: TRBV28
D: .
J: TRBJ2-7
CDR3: CASTLYEQYF
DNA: TGTGCCAGCACCCTATACGAGCAGTACTTC

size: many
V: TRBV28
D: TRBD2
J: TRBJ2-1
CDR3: CASQGLAGGYEQFF
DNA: TGTGCCAGCCAGGGACTAGCGGGAGGTTATGAGCAGTTCTTC

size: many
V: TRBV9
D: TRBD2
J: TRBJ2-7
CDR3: CASSVTGLAGVGEQYF
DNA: TGTGCCAGCAGCGTCACAGGACTAGCCGGCGTGGGCGAGCAGTACTTC

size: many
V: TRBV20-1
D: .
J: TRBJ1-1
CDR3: CSARVAGGMSAEAFF
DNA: TGCAGTGCTAGAGTGGCTGGGGGGATGTCGGCTGAAGCTTTCTTT

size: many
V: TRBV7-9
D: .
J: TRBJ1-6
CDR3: CASSLLPINSPLHF
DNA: TGTGCCAGCAGCTTGTTACCGATTAATTCACCCCTCCACTTT

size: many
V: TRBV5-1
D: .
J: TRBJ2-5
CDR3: CASNIIGETQYF
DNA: TGCGCCAGCAACATAATAGGGGAGACCCAGTACTTC

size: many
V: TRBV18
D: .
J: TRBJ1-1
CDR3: CASSPRTQRAQDTEAFF
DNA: TGTGCCAGCTCACCACGGACCCAACGGGCCCAGGACACTGAAGCTTTCTTT

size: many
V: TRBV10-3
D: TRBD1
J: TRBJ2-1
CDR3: CAITRGQGNNEQFF
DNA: TGTGCCATCACTCGGGGACAGGGAAACAATGAGCAGTTCTTC

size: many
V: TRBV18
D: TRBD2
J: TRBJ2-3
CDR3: CASSLGIAGATDTQYF
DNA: TGTGCCAGCTCATTGGGGATAGCGGGAGCAACAGATACGCAGTATTTT

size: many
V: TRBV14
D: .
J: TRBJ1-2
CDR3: CASSQFGGGGYTF
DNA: TGTGCCAGCAGCCAATTCGGGGGGGGAGGCTACACCTTC

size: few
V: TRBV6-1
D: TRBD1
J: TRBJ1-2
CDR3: CAGQTGDYGYTF
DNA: TGTGCCGGCCAGACAGGGGACTATGGCTACACCTTC

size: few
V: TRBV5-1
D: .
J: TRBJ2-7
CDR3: CASSPKPDSLSYEQDF
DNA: TGCGCCAGCAGCCCTAAACCGGACAGCCTCTCCTACGAGCAGGACTTC

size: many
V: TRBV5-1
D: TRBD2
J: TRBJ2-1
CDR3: CASSLAWAGAYNEQFF
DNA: TGCGCCAGCAGCTTGGCGTGGGCGGGGGCCTACAATGAGCAGTTCTTC

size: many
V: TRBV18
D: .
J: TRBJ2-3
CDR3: CASSPTGPDTQYF
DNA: TGTGCCAGCTCACCTACAGGGCCAGATACGCAGTATTTT

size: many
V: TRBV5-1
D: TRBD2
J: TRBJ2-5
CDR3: CASSATSGNQETQYF
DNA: TGCGCCAGCAGCGCGACTAGCGGGAACCAAGAGACCCAGTACTTC

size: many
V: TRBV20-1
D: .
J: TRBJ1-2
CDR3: CSARDPKARRGGYTF
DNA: TGCAGTGCTAGAGATCCCAAGGCACGCCGTGGTGGCTACACCTTC

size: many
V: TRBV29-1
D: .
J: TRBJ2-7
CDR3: CSVPGPGSYEQYF
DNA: TGCAGCGTCCCGGGCCCCGGGAGTTACGAGCAGTACTTC

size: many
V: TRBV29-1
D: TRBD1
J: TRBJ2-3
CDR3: CSVDPGQNTDTQYF
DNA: TGCAGCGTTGATCCGGGACAGAACACAGATACGCAGTATTTT

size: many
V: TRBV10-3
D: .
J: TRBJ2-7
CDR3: CAISESRQTLSYEQYF
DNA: TGTGCCATCAGTGAGTCCCGACAGACACTGTCCTACGAGCAGTACTTC

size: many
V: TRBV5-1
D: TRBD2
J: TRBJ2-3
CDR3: CASSFRGLAGVTDTQYF
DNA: TGCGCCAGCAGCTTCCGTGGACTAGCGGGAGTAACAGATACGCAGTATTTT

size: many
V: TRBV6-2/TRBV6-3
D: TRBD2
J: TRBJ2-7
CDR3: CASSPPGTSGRGKSYEQYF
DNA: TGTGCCAGCAGTCCGCCCGGGACTAGCGGGAGGGGAAAATCCTACGAGCAGTACTTC

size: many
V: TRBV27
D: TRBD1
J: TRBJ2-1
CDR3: CASSPDRGVANEQFF
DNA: TGTGCCAGCAGTCCCGACAGGGGGGTAGCAAATGAGCAGTTCTTC

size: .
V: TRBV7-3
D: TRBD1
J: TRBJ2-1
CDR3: CASRSGTGHSHEQFF
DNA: TGTGCCAGCAGGTCCGGGACAGGCCACTCACATGAGCAGTTCTTC

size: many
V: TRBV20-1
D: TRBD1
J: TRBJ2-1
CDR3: CSASPGTGQFF
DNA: TGCAGTGCTAGTCCCGGGACAGGGCAGTTCTTC

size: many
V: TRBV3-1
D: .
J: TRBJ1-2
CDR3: CASSQSNRGTGYTF
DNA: TGTGCCAGCAGCCAAAGTAACCGGGGGACCGGCTACACCTTC

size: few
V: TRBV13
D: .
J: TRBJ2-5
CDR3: CASSLRPRGGETQYF
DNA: TGTGCCAGCAGCTTACGCCCCAGGGGAGGCGAGACCCAGTACTTC

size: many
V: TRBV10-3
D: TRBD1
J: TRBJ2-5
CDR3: CAISDMDRGETQYF
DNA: TGTGCCATCAGTGATATGGACAGGGGAGAGACCCAGTACTTC

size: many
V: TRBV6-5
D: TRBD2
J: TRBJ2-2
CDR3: CASSRLAGETGELFF
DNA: TGTGCCAGCAGTCGACTAGCGGGAGAGACCGGGGAGCTGTTTTTT

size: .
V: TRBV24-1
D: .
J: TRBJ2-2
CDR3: CATSDTMDGRGTGELFF
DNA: TGTGCCACCAGTGATACAATGGACGGCCGTGGAACCGGGGAGCTGTTTTTT

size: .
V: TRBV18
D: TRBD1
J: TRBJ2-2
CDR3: CASSPRGGDTGELFF
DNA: TGTGCCAGCTCACCACGAGGGGGCGACACCGGGGAGCTGTTTTTT

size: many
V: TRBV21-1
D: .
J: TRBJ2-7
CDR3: CASSARYEQYF
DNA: TGTGCCAGCAGCGCGAGATACGAGCAGTACTTC

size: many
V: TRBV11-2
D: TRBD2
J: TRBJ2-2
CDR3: CASSPPNGRATGELFF
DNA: TGTGCCAGCAGCCCCCCGAACGGGAGGGCCACCGGGGAGCTGTTTTTT

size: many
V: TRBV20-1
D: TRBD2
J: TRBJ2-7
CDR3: CSARDLAGMKQYF
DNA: TGCAGTGCTAGAGATCTAGCGGGAATGAAACAGTACTTC

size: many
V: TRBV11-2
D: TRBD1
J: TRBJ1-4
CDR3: CASSFTGAYGEKLFF
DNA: TGTGCCAGCAGCTTTACAGGGGCATATGGTGAAAAACTGTTTTTT

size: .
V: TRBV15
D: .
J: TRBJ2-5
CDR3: CATSRGHQETQYF
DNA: TGTGCCACCAGCAGGGGACACCAAGAGACCCAGTACTTC

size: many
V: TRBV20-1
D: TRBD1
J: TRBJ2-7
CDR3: CSAGRDSPYEQYF
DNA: TGCAGTGCGGGCCGGGACAGTCCCTACGAGCAGTACTTC

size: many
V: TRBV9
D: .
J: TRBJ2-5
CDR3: CAISTGGTEGETQYF
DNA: TGTGCCATCTCAACTGGGGGGACGGAAGGGGAGACCCAGTACTTC